Listed here are 22 T cell receptor beta chains from one sample, sequenced in a study of OX40 agonist ivuxolimab in advanced cancers. Using immunoSEQ multiplex PCR, the repertoire was profiled, and TCRdb retains in-frame clones only, with some absent. The sample includes about 100,000 clones, approximately 89% seen only once; the top ten take about 0.51%. The sample was CD4+ or CD8+ T cells sorted from blood, taken in a trial of the OX40 agonist ivuxolimab. These receptors were collected from an adult with an advanced solid tumor such as melanoma, head and neck, liver or kidney cancer.

The chain links TRBV10-2 to TRBJ2-1; 11 bases line up with TRBD1. Germline loops: CDR1 WSHSY, CDR2 SAAADI. This CDR3 is built from 16 residues. V was clipped by 2 bases and J by 4 bases; unmatched bases: 4. CDR3 DNA sequence: TGCGCCAGCAGTGAGGCTGGGACAGGGGGATACAATGAGCAGTTCTTC. It yields the protein CASSEAGTGGYNEQFF.

The CDR3 here is CAWSVGLQETQYF. Here the CDR3 DNA reads TGTGCCTGGAGTGTAGGGCTCCAAGAGACCCAGTACTTC. The V gene is TRBV30, the J gene TRBJ2-5; D not resolved. V was clipped by 0 bases and J by 1 base, with 6 bases between them. There are 13 residues in the CDR3. Looked up from germline, CDR1 is GTSNPN and CDR2 is SVGIG (reference sequence).

This chain connects TRBV5-1 to TRBJ2-7; 10 bases agree with TRBD2. Germline lookup yields CDR1 SGHRS and CDR2 YFSETQ. The CDR3 length is 13 residues. J was trimmed by 0 bases and V by 8 bases; bases with no gene match: 2. The CDR3 loop is CASPSGSSYEQYF. The CDR3 DNA is TGCGCCAGTCCTAGCGGGAGCTCCTACGAGCAGTACTTC.

J is TRBJ2-4 and V is TRBV4-1, with D possibly being TRBD1 or TRBD2 (5 bases each). Per germline, CDR1 MGHRA and CDR2 YSYEKL. V lost 0 bases and J lost 6, with 15 bases in between. This CDR3 contains 16 residues. In DNA, the CDR3 is TGCGCCAGCAGCCAAGATTGGGGGACGGCAGGAAACATTCAGTACTTC. Encoded protein: CASSQDWGTAGNIQYF.

V and J are TRBV2 and TRBJ2-7, with a tentative D call TRBD1 (5 bases). The CDR3 runs 11 residues. CDR1 and CDR2 (germline): SNHLY, FYNNEI. V was trimmed by 8 bases and J by 3 bases, leaving 8 bases between them. CDR3 amino acids: CASLTDYEQYF. The CDR3 DNA reads TGTGCCAGCCTGACAGACTACGAGCAGTACTTC.

This chain links TRBV7-8 with TRBJ2-7; 7 bases map to TRBD2. The V and J ends lost 5 bases and 5 bases, in that order; junction bases with no gene match: 9. The germline V gene encodes CDR1 SGHVS and CDR2 FQNEAQ. The CDR3 is made up of 14 amino acids. The CDR3 spells CASSRKIAGDEQYF. CDR3 coding DNA: TGTGCCAGCAGCCGTAAGATAGCGGGCGACGAGCAGTACTTC.

DNA of the CDR3: TGCAGTGCCTACCGGGGGGGCTACACCTTC. Encoded protein: CSAYRGGYTF. The chain uses TRBV20-1 and TRBJ1-2, with D tentatively TRBD1 (5 bases). The CDR3 spans 10 residues. Germline CDR1 is DFQATT and CDR2 is SNEGSKA (reference sequence). V lost 6 bases and J 8 bases, leaving 10 bases between the germline ends.

The chain joins TRBV2 to TRBJ1-1, with 9 bases that match TRBD1. The V gene end was trimmed by 6 bases and the J gene end by 4 bases; junction bases not matched to a gene: 6. This CDR3 has 14 amino acids. Germline V lookup: CDR1 SNHLY, CDR2 FYNNEI. The CDR3 protein is CASSIQGASTEAFF. The DNA of the CDR3 is TGTGCCAGCAGCATACAGGGGGCGAGCACTGAAGCTTTCTTT.

The chain links TRBV7-2 to TRBJ2-7; the match to TRBD2 covers 8 bases. CDR1 and CDR2 (germline): SGHTA, FQGNSA. This CDR3 comprises 13 residues. V was clipped by 5 bases and J by 2 bases; unmatched bases: 2. This CDR3 reads CASSPTSAYEQYF. In DNA, the CDR3 is TGTGCCAGCAGCCCGACTAGCGCCTACGAGCAGTACTTC.

The genes are TRBV7-3 and TRBJ2-3, with TRBD1 identical over 7 bases. This CDR3 is 13 amino acids long. V gave up 6 bases and J gave up 3 bases; unmatched junction bases: 3. From germline, CDR1 is SGHTA and CDR2 FQGTGA. The CDR3 DNA reads as TGTGCCAGCAGTTCACAGGGGACAGATACGCAGTATTTT. Translation gives CASSSQGTDTQYF. The full variable domain, with the rest looked up from reference TRBV7-3 and TRBJ2-3, is GAGVSQTPSNKVTEKGKYVELRCDPISGHTALYWYRQSLGQGPEFLIYFQGTGAADDSGLPNDRFFAVRPEGSVSTLKIQRTERGDSAVYLCASSSQGTDTQYFGPGTRLTVL.

This sequence joins TRBV7-3 and TRBJ1-3, with D possibly being TRBD1 (6 bases). CDR1 SGHTA and CDR2 FQGTGA come from the germline V gene. The CDR3 length is 13 residues. V was pared by 4 bases and J by 2 bases, with 6 bases between. CDR3 in amino acids: CASSSGAGNTIYF. The CDR3 DNA is TGTGCCAGCAGCTCAGGGGCTGGAAACACCATATATTTT.

This chain links TRBV29-1 with TRBJ1-2; possibly TRBD1 for D (6 bases). Trimming took off 3 bases at V and 3 bases at J, with 14 bases between the two ends. Germline CDR1 reads SQVTM; CDR2 reads ANQGSEA. The length of the CDR3 is 14 residues. CDR3 sequence reads: CSVESGGWDYGYTF. Here the CDR3 DNA reads TGCAGCGTTGAGTCGGGGGGCTGGGACTATGGCTACACCTTC.

The genes are TRBV7-9 and TRBJ2-7; D is unresolved. The germline V gene encodes CDR1 SEHNR and CDR2 FQNEAQ (reference sequence). This CDR3 has 12 amino acids. The V end was cut by 2 bases, the J end by 5 bases, with 7 bases between. CDR3 sequence reads: CASSLQEHEQYF. The DNA of the CDR3 is TGTGCCAGCAGCTTACAGGAGCACGAGCAGTACTTC.

The gene calls are TRBV30 and TRBJ2-2; 7 bases line up with TRBD2. CDR1 and CDR2 from the germline V gene are GTSNPN and SVGIG (reference sequence). The CDR3 totals 15 residues. V lost 1 base, J lost 1 base, and 3 bases stayed unmatched. The CDR3 DNA reads TGTGCCTGGAGTGAGGGACTAATGAACACCGGGGAGCTGTTTTTT. This encodes CAWSEGLMNTGELFF.

V gene TRBV19 combines with J gene TRBJ1-2, with D maybe TRBD1 (5 bases). V was pared by 9 bases and J by 3 bases, with 14 bases between. The germline V gene has CDR1 LNHDA and CDR2 SQIVND (reference sequence). The CDR3 length is 13 residues. The CDR3 sequence: CASQRDLHYGYTF. The DNA of the CDR3 is TGTGCCAGCCAGAGGGACCTACACTATGGCTACACCTTC. Full variable domain (rest looked up from reference TRBV19 and TRBJ1-2): DGGITQSPKYLFRKEGQNVTLSCEQNLNHDAMYWYRQDPGQGLRLIYYSQIVNDFQKGDIAEGYSVSREKKESFPLTVTSAQKNPTAFYLCASQRDLHYGYTFGSGTRLTVV.

J is TRBJ2-7 and V is TRBV11-3; TRBD1 is a possible D gene (6 bases). Looked up from germline, CDR1 is SGHNT and CDR2 is YENEEA. V lost 0 bases and J lost 1, with 13 bases in between. The CDR3 runs 16 residues. The CDR3 region is CASSLDPRTDSYEQYF. The CDR3 DNA reads TGTGCCAGCAGCTTAGATCCCCGGACAGATTCCTACGAGCAGTACTTC.

The rearrangement uses TRBV27 and TRBJ1-6, with TRBD1 matching over 7 bases. CDR3 length: 14 residues. After removal of 5 bases from V and 9 bases from J, the junction contained 7 bases not matched to a gene. Germline V gene sequence: CDR1 MNHEY, CDR2 SMNVEV (reference sequence). CDR3 sequence reads: CASSRTGTASPLHF. CDR3 sequence (DNA): TGTGCCAGCAGTCGGACCGGGACAGCTTCACCCCTCCACTTT.

The rearrangement joins TRBV28 to TRBJ2-7; possible D gene TRBD1, 7 bases. This CDR3 comprises 14 residues. Germline V gene lookup returns CDR1 MDHEN and CDR2 SYDVKM. Trimming pared 11 bases from V and 2 bases from J, leaving 19 bases between. The CDR3 coding sequence is TGTGCCCTTTGTCCCAGCAGGGGGGCCTACGAGCAGTACTTC. Protein: CALCPSRGAYEQYF.

This clone has just one count. The gene calls are TRBV27 and TRBJ1-4; 8 bases line up with TRBD1. CDR1 is MNHEY, CDR2 SMNVEV, per germline (reference sequence). V lost 4 bases to trimming and J lost 7 bases; unmatched junction nucleotides: 5. This CDR3 has 14 amino acids. CDR3 sequence: CASSWAGGAEKLFF. As DNA, the CDR3 is TGTGCCAGCAGTTGGGCAGGGGGCGCTGAAAAACTGTTTTTT.

The chain is built from TRBV19 and TRBJ1-3; D is possibly TRBD1 (5 bases). The V end lost 5 bases, the J end lost 4 bases, and 12 bases lay between the germline ends. CDR1 is LNHDA and CDR2 is SQIVND in the germline V gene (reference sequence). This CDR3 comprises 14 residues. Here the CDR3 reads CASSHQGKGNTIYF. The CDR3 nucleotides read TGTGCCAGTAGTCACCAGGGAAAAGGAAACACCATATATTTT.

The chain is built from TRBV9 and TRBJ1-4; D call uncertain. V was cut by 0 bases and J by 2 bases, with 8 bases left in between. The germline V gene has CDR1 SGDLS and CDR2 YYNGEE. The CDR3 has 15 amino acids. The CDR3 loop reads CASSVGLGTNEKLFF. The CDR3 region has the DNA TGTGCCAGCAGCGTAGGCTTAGGGACTAATGAAAAACTGTTTTTT.

This clone was picked up one time. The chain employs TRBV12-2 and TRBJ1-2; the tabulated D call, TRBD1, remains unverified against the DNA. TRBV12-2 is labeled a pseudogene. This CDR3 is 17 amino acids long. CDR3 sequence (DNA): TGTGCAAGTCGCTTTAACGGGCAGGGCCCCCAACCATATGGCTACACCTTC. It translates to CASRFNGQGPQPYGYTF.